This T cell receptor beta chain was found in a study of identical twins. Only healthy Caucasians were included as donors. From the 5' RACE reads, TCRdb called clonotypes with MiXCR, one entry per CDR3 protein. The top ten hold over 2% of the sample, which has roughly 290,000 distinct CDR3 sequences, approximately 8.5% seen once. The V and J ends lost 3 bases and 4 bases respectively, with 19 bases between them. CDR1 is ENHRY and CDR2 is SYGVKD in the germline V gene. The CDR3 has 17 amino acids. This clonotype was seen ten or more times. These data are also associated with another study on yellow fever vaccine responses in identical twins.

The TCR comes from a woman younger than 30 in good health. J is TRBJ2-1 and V is TRBV10-3, with D possibly TRBD2 on 6 matching bases. The sequencing input was memory (CD45RO+) T cells sorted from blood. For the CDR3, the DNA is TGTGCCATCAGTGACCCCGGGACTGCTGGGTCTTACAATGAGCAGTTCTTC. It translates to CAISDPGTAGSYNEQFF.